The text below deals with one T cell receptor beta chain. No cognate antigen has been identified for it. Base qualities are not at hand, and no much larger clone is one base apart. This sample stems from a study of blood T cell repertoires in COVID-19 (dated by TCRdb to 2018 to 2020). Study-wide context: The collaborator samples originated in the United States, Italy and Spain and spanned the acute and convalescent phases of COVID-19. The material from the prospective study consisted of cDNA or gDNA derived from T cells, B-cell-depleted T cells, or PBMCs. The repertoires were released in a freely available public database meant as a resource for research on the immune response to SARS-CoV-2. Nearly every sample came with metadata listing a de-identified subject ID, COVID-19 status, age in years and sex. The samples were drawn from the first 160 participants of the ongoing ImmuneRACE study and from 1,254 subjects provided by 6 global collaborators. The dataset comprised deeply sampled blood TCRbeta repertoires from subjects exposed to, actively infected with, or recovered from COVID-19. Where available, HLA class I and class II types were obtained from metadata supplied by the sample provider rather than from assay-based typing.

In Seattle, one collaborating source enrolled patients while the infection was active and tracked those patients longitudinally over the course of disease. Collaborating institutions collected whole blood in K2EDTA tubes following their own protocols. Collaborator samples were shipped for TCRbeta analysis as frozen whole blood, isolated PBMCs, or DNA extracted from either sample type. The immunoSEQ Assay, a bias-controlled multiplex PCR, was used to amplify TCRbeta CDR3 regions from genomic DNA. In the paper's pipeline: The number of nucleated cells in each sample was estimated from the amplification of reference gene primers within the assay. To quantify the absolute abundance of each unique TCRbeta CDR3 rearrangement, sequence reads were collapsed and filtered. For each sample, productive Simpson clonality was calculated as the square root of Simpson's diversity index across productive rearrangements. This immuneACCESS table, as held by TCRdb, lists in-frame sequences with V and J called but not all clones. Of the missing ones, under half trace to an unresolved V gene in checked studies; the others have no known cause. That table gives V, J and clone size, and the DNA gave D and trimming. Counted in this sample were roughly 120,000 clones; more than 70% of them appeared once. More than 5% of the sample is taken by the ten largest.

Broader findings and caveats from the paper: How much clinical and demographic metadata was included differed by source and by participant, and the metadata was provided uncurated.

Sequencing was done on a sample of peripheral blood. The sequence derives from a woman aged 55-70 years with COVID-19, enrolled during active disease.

The sequence in DNA is TGTGCCAGCAGACTGACAGGGGCCCGGGTGTGGGAAAAACTGTTTTTT. Its protein is CASRLTGARVWEKLFF. The chain links TRBV2 with TRBJ1-4; 8 junctional bases match TRBD1. V trim: 6 bases; J trim: 8 bases; unmatched bases: 14. From a lookup of the germline V gene, CDR1 and CDR2 are SNHLY and FYNNEI. From the cysteine through the phenylalanine, the CDR3 covers 16 amino acids. Only CDR3 DNA is held: 48 bases, read in frame from base 1.